This entry lists 2 T cell receptor beta chains sequenced from one sample in a study of blood T cell repertoires in COVID-19. Sequencing used immunoSEQ multiplex PCR; TCRdb keeps in-frame clones, though not all of them. This table holds about 170,000 clones, 83% found once. Sequencing was carried out using peripheral blood. All receptors come from a woman aged 70 to 79 who had recovered from COVID-19.

In regard to this clone: A junction boundary mismatches the germline segment, possibly from a read error. The chain is built from TRBV6-1 and TRBJ1-2; perhaps TRBD1 as D (5 bases). Germline assignment: CDR1 MNHNS and CDR2 SASEGT. There are 13 residues in the CDR3. CDR3 coding DNA: TGTGCCAGCAGAGAAGACCAGGGCTATGGCTACACCTTC. Its protein is CASREDQGYGYTF.

With respect to this clone: This sample includes further DNA sequences coding for the same CDR3. The rearrangement joins TRBV5-1 to TRBJ1-1; 8 positions agree with TRBD1. CDR3 length: 15 amino acids. Per the germline V gene, CDR1 is SGHRS and CDR2 is YFSETQ. The ends lost 3 bases at V and 1 base at J; junction bases unmatched: 5. The CDR3 loop reads CASSSQGAGNTEAFF. The CDR3 DNA reads TGCGCCAGCAGCTCCCAGGGGGCAGGGAACACTGAAGCTTTCTTT.